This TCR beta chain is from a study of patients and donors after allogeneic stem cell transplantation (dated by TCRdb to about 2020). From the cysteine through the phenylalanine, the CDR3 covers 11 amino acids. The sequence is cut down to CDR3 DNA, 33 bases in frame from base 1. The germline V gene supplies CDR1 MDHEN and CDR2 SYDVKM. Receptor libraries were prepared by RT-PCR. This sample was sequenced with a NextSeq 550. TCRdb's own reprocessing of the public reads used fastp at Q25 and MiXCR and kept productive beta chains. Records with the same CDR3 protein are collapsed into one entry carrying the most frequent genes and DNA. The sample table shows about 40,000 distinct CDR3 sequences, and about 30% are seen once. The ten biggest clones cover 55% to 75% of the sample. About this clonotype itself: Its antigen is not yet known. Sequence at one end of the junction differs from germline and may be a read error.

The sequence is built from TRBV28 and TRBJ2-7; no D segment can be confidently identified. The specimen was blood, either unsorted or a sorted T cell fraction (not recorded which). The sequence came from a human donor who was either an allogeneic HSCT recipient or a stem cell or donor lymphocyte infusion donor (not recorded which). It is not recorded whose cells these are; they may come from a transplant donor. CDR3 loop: CASSSLGFGHF. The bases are TGTGCCAGCAGTTCTCTCGGTTTCGGGCACTTC.